This TCR beta chain was retrieved from a study of early T cells in non-severe SARS-CoV-2 infection. Study-wide background: Bulk RNA isolated from unsorted whole blood underwent sequencing; chains were not paired. Findings and limits, study-wide: Clonotype matching in VDJdb favored anti-spike CD8 responses and did not capture private and CD4 specificities.

Individual cDNA molecules carried attached unique molecular identifiers. MiXCR was run by TCRdb on the 5' RACE reads, yielding one entry per CDR3 protein. In the table there are approximately 68,000 distinct CDR3 sequences, around a tenth of which are singletons. Per germline, CDR1 DFQATT and CDR2 SNEGSKA (reference sequence). The CDR3 runs 12 residues. V lost 7 bases to trimming and J lost 5 bases; unmatched junction nucleotides: 6. On this clonotype: Its matching antigen is unknown.

The genes are TRBV20-1 and TRBJ2-7, with 9 bases fitting TRBD1. The source material was whole blood, sampled at baseline. This clonotype originated in an adult who was a healthcare worker with PCR-confirmed SARS-CoV-2 infection or an uninfected control (not recorded which). The CDR3 sequence is CSGRDREHEQYF. DNA for the CDR3: TGCAGTGGCCGGGACAGGGAACACGAGCAGTACTTC.